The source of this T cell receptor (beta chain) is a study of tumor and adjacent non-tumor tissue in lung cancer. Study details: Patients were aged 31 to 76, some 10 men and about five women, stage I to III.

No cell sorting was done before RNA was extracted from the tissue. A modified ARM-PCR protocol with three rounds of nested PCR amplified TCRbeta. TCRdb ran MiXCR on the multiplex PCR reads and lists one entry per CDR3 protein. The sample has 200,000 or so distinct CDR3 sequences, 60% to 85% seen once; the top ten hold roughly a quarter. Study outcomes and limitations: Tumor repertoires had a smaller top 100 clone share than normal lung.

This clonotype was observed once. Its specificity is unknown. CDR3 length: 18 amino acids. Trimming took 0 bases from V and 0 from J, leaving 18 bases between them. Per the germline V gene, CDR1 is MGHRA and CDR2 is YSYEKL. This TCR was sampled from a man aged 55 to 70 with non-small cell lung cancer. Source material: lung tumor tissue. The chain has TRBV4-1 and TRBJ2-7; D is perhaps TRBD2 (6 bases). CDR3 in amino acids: CASSQDPLGGVYSYEQYF. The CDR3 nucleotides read TGCGCCAGCAGCCAAGATCCTTTGGGAGGAGTCTACTCCTACGAGCAGTACTTC.